This T cell receptor beta chain appears in the sequencing data of a study of vaccination and CD4 T cells after COVID-19. Study-wide context: Stimuli were overlapping spike peptide pools of SARS-CoV-2 and three common cold coronaviruses (HCoV-NL63, HCoV-OC43, HCoV-229E). General observations from the study: Post-vaccination reactive clonotypes (median 38) did not differ significantly from post-infection (around 23).

The time point: late sampling 161 to 241 days after vaccination in three convalescent patients. As for treatment: approximately 9-day PBMC culture with coronavirus spike peptide pools or control peptides (ViraFEST assay). The CDR3 loop spans 15 amino acids. After removal of 0 bases from V and 5 bases from J, the junction contained 6 bases not matched to a gene. Germline V gene sequence: CDR1 DFQATT, CDR2 SNEGSKA (reference sequence). On this clonotype itself: Its antigen is undetermined.

Cultured CD4+ T-cell DNA underwent Oncomine TCR Beta short-read sequencing. TCRdb independently ran MiXCR on the PCR reads; one entry per CDR3 protein. Counted here are tens of thousands of distinct CDR3 sequences, roughly 38% occurring once; the ten biggest clones make up roughly 3.5%. The receptor was derived from a human donor who had recovered from COVID-19. The sample was CD4+ T cells from blood, cultured in vitro, taken about 7 months after SARS-CoV-2 vaccination. This chain uses TRBV20-1 with TRBJ2-1, with TRBD2 identical over 8 bases. The DNA for the CDR3 is TGCAGTGCTAGAGACCCCAGAGCGGGAGACAATGAGCAGTTCTTC. It is translated as CSARDPRAGDNEQFF.